Listed below are T cell receptor beta chains from one sample, sequenced in a study of shared clonotypes between healthy human individuals. Measured with immunoSEQ multiplex PCR; TCRdb has only the in-frame clones, and not every one. The profile shows 2 million to 2.5 million clones, 85% to 95% of them singletons. Sequenced sample: naive CD4+ T cells from PBMCs. The receptor source for this set is a young man in good health. Some clones in this sample may be carry-over from other donors' samples. Each CDR3 is given with its conserved first and last residue. Fields, in order: CDR3 DNA, CDR3 protein, clone size, V gene, D gene, J gene. D genes are given only for firm matches. Where a row states a size, it is once, few, many or the class of an expanded clone; other rows omit it.

DNA: TGTGCCAGCAGCGTAGAACACACAGATACGCAGTATTTT; CDR3: CASSVEHTDTQYF; size: .; V: TRBV9; D: .; J: TRBJ2-3
DNA: TGCGCCAGCAGCTTAGGAGGGGGAGGGGGAATTGAGCAGTTCTTC; CDR3: CASSLGGGGGIEQFF; size: once; V: TRBV5-1; D: .; J: TRBJ2-1
DNA: TGTGCCACCAACGGGGGGGCGGTGGGTGAAAAACTGTTTTTT; CDR3: CATNGGAVGEKLFF; size: .; V: TRBV28; D: .; J: TRBJ1-4
DNA: TGTGCCAGCAGCCCTGGACTAGCGGGAGTCGAGCAGTACTTC; CDR3: CASSPGLAGVEQYF; size: .; V: TRBV9; D: TRBD2; J: TRBJ2-7
DNA: TGCGCCAGCAGCCTAAGCGAGCGGTACAATGAGCAGTTCTTC; CDR3: CASSLSERYNEQFF; size: .; V: TRBV5-1; D: .; J: TRBJ2-1
DNA: TGTGCCAGTAATCGACAGGGAAGAGATGAAAAACTGTTTTTT; CDR3: CASNRQGRDEKLFF; size: .; V: TRBV19; D: TRBD1; J: TRBJ1-4
DNA: TGTGCCAGCAGCTTCGCCTCCACTAGCGCCTACGAGCAGTACTTC; CDR3: CASSFASTSAYEQYF; size: .; V: TRBV7-2; D: TRBD2; J: TRBJ2-7
DNA: TGTGCCAGCAGCTTGCAATCTCAGGGGGCGCGGGAGACCCAGTACTTC; CDR3: CASSLQSQGARETQYF; size: .; V: TRBV7-6; D: TRBD1; J: TRBJ2-5
DNA: TGTGCCAGCAGCTTAATTACTACCGGGGAGCTGTTTTTT; CDR3: CASSLITTGELFF; size: .; V: TRBV7-2; D: .; J: TRBJ2-2
DNA: TGTGCCAGCAGCCGAGGACTAGCGGAGAGGCAGTTCTTC; CDR3: CASSRGLAERQFF; size: .; V: TRBV7-3; D: TRBD2; J: TRBJ2-1
DNA: TGCGCCAGCAGCTCCGGGGCCGAACCCCCCTACGAGCAGTACTTC; CDR3: CASSSGAEPPYEQYF; size: .; V: TRBV5-1; D: .; J: TRBJ2-7
DNA: TGTGCCAGTAGTATCAGGGAGACCCAGTACTTC; CDR3: CASSIRETQYF; size: few; V: TRBV19; D: .; J: TRBJ2-5
DNA: TGTGCCAGCAGCGTAGGCTCTCTAGCGGGAGGGTACGAGCAGTACTTC; CDR3: CASSVGSLAGGYEQYF; size: .; V: TRBV9; D: TRBD2; J: TRBJ2-7
DNA: TGCGCCAGCAGCTCCGTAGGGGCCTCCTACGAGCAGTACTTC; CDR3: CASSSVGASYEQYF; size: .; V: TRBV5-1; D: .; J: TRBJ2-7
DNA: TGTGCCAGCTCACCCCCGGGGCTTCGCGACAATCAGCCCCAGCATTTT; CDR3: CASSPPGLRDNQPQHF; size: .; V: TRBV18; D: .; J: TRBJ1-5
DNA: TGCGCCAGCAGCCAAGCAGCCCCTAGCACAGATACGCAGTATTTT; CDR3: CASSQAAPSTDTQYF; size: .; V: TRBV4-3; D: .; J: TRBJ2-3
DNA: TGTGCCTGGAGTTTAAACGCAAAAGAGACCCAGTACTTC; CDR3: CAWSLNAKETQYF; size: .; V: TRBV30; D: .; J: TRBJ2-5
DNA: TGTGCCAGCAGGCCCACAGGGTTGGGTGGAAACACCATATATTTT; CDR3: CASRPTGLGGNTIYF; size: .; V: TRBV6-5; D: .; J: TRBJ1-3
DNA: TGTGCCAGCAGCCGGACCACAGGGGGGAATCAGCCCCAGCATTTT; CDR3: CASSRTTGGNQPQHF; size: .; V: TRBV5-6; D: TRBD1; J: TRBJ1-5
DNA: TGTGCCAGCAGCGGGGACAGACCGAACACTGAAGCTTTCTTT; CDR3: CASSGDRPNTEAFF; size: .; V: TRBV11-2; D: TRBD1; J: TRBJ1-1
DNA: TGTGCCACCAGCAGAGCGGGACAGGGGAGCAATCAGCCCCAGCATTTT; CDR3: CATSRAGQGSNQPQHF; size: .; V: TRBV15; D: TRBD1; J: TRBJ1-5
DNA: TGCGCCAGCGGGACACAGGGAAGTTGGACAGATACGCAGTATTTT; CDR3: CASGTQGSWTDTQYF; size: .; V: TRBV5-1; D: .; J: TRBJ2-3
DNA: TGTGCCAGCAGCCCCCCTGGGGGAGGCAATCAGCCCCAGCATTTT; CDR3: CASSPPGGGNQPQHF; size: .; V: TRBV4-2; D: .; J: TRBJ1-5
DNA: TGTGCCAGCCATAGCCACCCGCCCTACAATGAGCAGTTCTTC; CDR3: CASHSHPPYNEQFF; size: .; V: TRBV28; D: .; J: TRBJ2-1
DNA: TGTGCCAGCAGCTTGGGCAGAAATCCGTACCAAGAGACCCAGTACTTC; CDR3: CASSLGRNPYQETQYF; size: once; V: TRBV5-6; D: .; J: TRBJ2-5
DNA: TGTGCCAGCAGCTTGGCCGCGACTAGCGGGAGTAGGGCAGATACGCAGTATTTT; CDR3: CASSLAATSGSRADTQYF; size: .; V: TRBV5-8; D: TRBD2; J: TRBJ2-3
DNA: TGTGCCAGCAGCTTCGATAGACAGGGGGTTTACGAGCAGTACTTC; CDR3: CASSFDRQGVYEQYF; size: .; V: TRBV7-2; D: TRBD1; J: TRBJ2-7
DNA: TGTGCCTGGAGTATGGACAGGGGTCTTGACGAGCAGTACTTC; CDR3: CAWSMDRGLDEQYF; size: .; V: TRBV30; D: TRBD1; J: TRBJ2-7
DNA: TGTGCCAGCAGCCCTTACGGGACTAGCACAGATACGCAGTATTTT; CDR3: CASSPYGTSTDTQYF; size: .; V: TRBV25-1; D: .; J: TRBJ2-3
DNA: TGTGCCAGTAGTTCGCCCCGGGACTCTCCATCTGGGGCCAACGTCCTGACTTTC; CDR3: CASSSPRDSPSGANVLTF; size: .; V: TRBV19; D: .; J: TRBJ2-6
DNA: TGTGCCAGCAGCCGCCGGGCGGGAGCCTACGAGCAGTACTTC; CDR3: CASSRRAGAYEQYF; size: .; V: TRBV7-9; D: TRBD2; J: TRBJ2-7
DNA: TGCGCCAGCAGCTTTGAGCCGGAGGTCACTGAAGCTTTCTTT; CDR3: CASSFEPEVTEAFF; size: .; V: TRBV5-1; D: .; J: TRBJ1-1
DNA: TGTGCCAGCAGCTTAGGAGCTAGCGGGCTAGCTACGCAGTATTTT; CDR3: CASSLGASGLATQYF; size: .; V: TRBV11-2; D: TRBD2; J: TRBJ2-3
DNA: TGTGCCAGCAACCCGGGACAGGGGTCGTACAATGAGCAGTTCTTC; CDR3: CASNPGQGSYNEQFF; size: .; V: TRBV9; D: TRBD1; J: TRBJ2-1
DNA: TGCGCCAGCAGCTTGGTGGGACAGTCGTACAATGAGCAGTTCTTC; CDR3: CASSLVGQSYNEQFF; size: .; V: TRBV5-1; D: TRBD1; J: TRBJ2-1
DNA: TGTGCCAGCAGCCGAACTAGCGGCCCCTACAATGAGCAGTTCTTC; CDR3: CASSRTSGPYNEQFF; size: .; V: TRBV7-3; D: TRBD2; J: TRBJ2-1
DNA: TGTGCCAGCAGCCCGACTAGCGGCTCCTACAATGAGCAGTTCTTC; CDR3: CASSPTSGSYNEQFF; size: .; V: TRBV9; D: TRBD2; J: TRBJ2-1
DNA: TGTGCCAGCAGCGTAGCTACGGGACAAGGACAAGATACGCAGTATTTT; CDR3: CASSVATGQGQDTQYF; size: .; V: TRBV9; D: .; J: TRBJ2-3
DNA: TGCGCCAGCAGCTTAGCGGGAGGAGACTACGAGCAGTACTTC; CDR3: CASSLAGGDYEQYF; size: .; V: TRBV5-1; D: TRBD2; J: TRBJ2-7
DNA: TGTGCCAGCAGTTTAAGGGATGCCGGGGAGCTGTTTTTT; CDR3: CASSLRDAGELFF; size: .; V: TRBV27; D: .; J: TRBJ2-2
DNA: TGTGCCAGCAGCTTAGCGCAGGGTCCGGAACAGCCCCAGCATTTT; CDR3: CASSLAQGPEQPQHF; size: few; V: TRBV7-6; D: .; J: TRBJ1-5
DNA: TGTGCCAGCAGCGTACAGCGGGAGGGCCGCCATGAGCAGTTCTTC; CDR3: CASSVQREGRHEQFF; size: .; V: TRBV9; D: TRBD2; J: TRBJ2-1
DNA: TGTGCCAGCAGTTTGGGGGACAGACCCTACGAGCAGTACTTC; CDR3: CASSLGDRPYEQYF; size: .; V: TRBV28; D: TRBD1; J: TRBJ2-7
DNA: TGCGCCAGCAGCCAAGGTCAAGGGTTCTACGAGCAGTACTTC; CDR3: CASSQGQGFYEQYF; size: once; V: TRBV4-1; D: .; J: TRBJ2-7
DNA: TGTGCCAGCTCACCGGTCGCTAGTGGACCCCCCGAGCAGTACTTC; CDR3: CASSPVASGPPEQYF; size: .; V: TRBV18; D: .; J: TRBJ2-7
DNA: TGTGCCAGCAGCTTAGTCCCAGGGGCTGGAAACACCATATATTTT; CDR3: CASSLVPGAGNTIYF; size: .; V: TRBV7-9; D: .; J: TRBJ1-3
DNA: TGTGCCAGTACCCCAGGAGGGGGGAACACCGGGGAGCTGTTTTTT; CDR3: CASTPGGGNTGELFF; size: .; V: TRBV19; D: .; J: TRBJ2-2
DNA: TGTGCCAGCAGCTCCTCCTGGTGGGGCGCAGCCTACAATGAGCAGTTCTTC; CDR3: CASSSSWWGAAYNEQFF; size: .; V: TRBV7-3; D: .; J: TRBJ2-1
DNA: TGTGCCAGCAGTTATCTGGGGGTCGGTCTACGAGCCGAGCAGTACTTC; CDR3: CASSYLGVGLRAEQYF; size: .; V: TRBV28; D: .; J: TRBJ2-7
DNA: TGTGCCAGCAGTTCCCTCGGGACAGGGGCGTCTGGCTACACCTTC; CDR3: CASSSLGTGASGYTF; size: .; V: TRBV28; D: TRBD1; J: TRBJ1-2
DNA: TGTGCCAGCAGTTTACCCCCCGGGAGGAGCGGGGGCACAGATACGCAGTATTTT; CDR3: CASSLPPGRSGGTDTQYF; size: once; V: TRBV28; D: TRBD2; J: TRBJ2-3
DNA: TGTGCCACCAGCAGAACGGACAGGGGGCGCACCGGGGAGCTGTTTTTT; CDR3: CATSRTDRGRTGELFF; size: .; V: TRBV15; D: TRBD1; J: TRBJ2-2
DNA: TGTGCCAGCTCACCCCAGGGGAGGACTGGCTACACCTTC; CDR3: CASSPQGRTGYTF; size: .; V: TRBV18; D: .; J: TRBJ1-2
DNA: TGTGCCAGCAGCGTAGCAGATGGTGGGACCCAGTACTTC; CDR3: CASSVADGGTQYF; size: .; V: TRBV9; D: .; J: TRBJ2-5
DNA: TGTGCCAGCAGCGTGGACGGAAGGAATTCCTACGAGCAGTACTTC; CDR3: CASSVDGRNSYEQYF; size: .; V: TRBV9; D: .; J: TRBJ2-7
DNA: TGTGCCAGCAGCCACGGGATCTATGGTGAGCAGTACTTC; CDR3: CASSHGIYGEQYF; size: .; V: TRBV4-2; D: .; J: TRBJ2-7
DNA: TGCAGCGTTGTGAGCAATACGAACACTGAAGCTTTCTTT; CDR3: CSVVSNTNTEAFF; size: .; V: TRBV29-1; D: .; J: TRBJ1-1
DNA: TGTGCCAGCAGTGCTAACAGGGTAGGGAGGACTGAAGCTTTCTTT; CDR3: CASSANRVGRTEAFF; size: .; V: TRBV2; D: .; J: TRBJ1-1
DNA: TGTGCCAGTACCCCTACTGGGCGGACTAGCGGGACCTACGAGCAGTACTTC; CDR3: CASTPTGRTSGTYEQYF; size: .; V: TRBV19; D: TRBD2; J: TRBJ2-7
DNA: TGCGCCAGCAGCACAGGATCCCCTAGCGGGAGCCGAAATGAGCAGTTCTTC; CDR3: CASSTGSPSGSRNEQFF; size: .; V: TRBV5-1; D: TRBD2; J: TRBJ2-1